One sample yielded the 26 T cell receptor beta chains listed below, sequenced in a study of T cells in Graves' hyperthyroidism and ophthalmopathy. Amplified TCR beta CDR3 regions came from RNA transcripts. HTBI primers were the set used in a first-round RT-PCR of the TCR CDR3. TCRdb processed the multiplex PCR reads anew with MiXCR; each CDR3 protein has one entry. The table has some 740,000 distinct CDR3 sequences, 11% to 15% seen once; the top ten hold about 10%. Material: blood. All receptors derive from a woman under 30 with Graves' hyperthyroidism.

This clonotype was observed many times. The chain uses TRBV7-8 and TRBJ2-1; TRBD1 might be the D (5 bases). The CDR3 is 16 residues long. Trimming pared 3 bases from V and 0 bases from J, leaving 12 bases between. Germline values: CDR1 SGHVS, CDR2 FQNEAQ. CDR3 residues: CASSLSRTYSYNEQFF. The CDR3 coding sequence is TGTGCCAGCAGCTTGTCGCGGACATACTCCTACAATGAGCAGTTCTTC.

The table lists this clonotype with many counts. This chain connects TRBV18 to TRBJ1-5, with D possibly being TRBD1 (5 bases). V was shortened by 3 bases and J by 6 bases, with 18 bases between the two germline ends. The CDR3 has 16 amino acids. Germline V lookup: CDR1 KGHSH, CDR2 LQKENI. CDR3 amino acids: CASSPVGAGFSQPQHF. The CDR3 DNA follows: TGTGCCAGCTCACCGGTAGGGGCGGGATTCTCTCAGCCCCAGCATTTT.

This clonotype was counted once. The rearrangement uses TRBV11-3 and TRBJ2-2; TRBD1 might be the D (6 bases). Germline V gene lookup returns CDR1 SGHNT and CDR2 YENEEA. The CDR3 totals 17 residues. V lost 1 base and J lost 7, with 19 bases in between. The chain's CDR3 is CASSLARYRVEGGELFF. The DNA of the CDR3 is TGTGCCAGCAGCTTAGCACGGTACAGGGTAGAAGGCGGGGAGCTGTTTTTT.

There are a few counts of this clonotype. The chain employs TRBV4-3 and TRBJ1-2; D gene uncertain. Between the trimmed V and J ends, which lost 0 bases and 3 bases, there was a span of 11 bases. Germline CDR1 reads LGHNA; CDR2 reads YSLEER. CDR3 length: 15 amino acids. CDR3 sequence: CASSQDLGRDYGYTF. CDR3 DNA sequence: TGCGCCAGCAGCCAAGACCTAGGCAGAGACTATGGCTACACCTTC.

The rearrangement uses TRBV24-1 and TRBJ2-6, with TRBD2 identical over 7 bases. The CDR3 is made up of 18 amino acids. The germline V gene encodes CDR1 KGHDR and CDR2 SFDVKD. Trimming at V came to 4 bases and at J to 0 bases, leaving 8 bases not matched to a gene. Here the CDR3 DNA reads TGTGCCACCAGTGACCCCGCGGGGGTATCCTCTGGGGCCAACGTCCTGACTTTC. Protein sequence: CATSDPAGVSSGANVLTF.

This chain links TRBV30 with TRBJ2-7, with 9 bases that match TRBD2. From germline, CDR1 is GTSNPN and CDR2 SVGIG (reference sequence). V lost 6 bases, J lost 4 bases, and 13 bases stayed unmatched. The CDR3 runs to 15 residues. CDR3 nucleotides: TGTGCCTGCAATATCCACAGCGGGAGGAAATACGAGCAGTACTTC. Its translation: CACNIHSGRKYEQYF.

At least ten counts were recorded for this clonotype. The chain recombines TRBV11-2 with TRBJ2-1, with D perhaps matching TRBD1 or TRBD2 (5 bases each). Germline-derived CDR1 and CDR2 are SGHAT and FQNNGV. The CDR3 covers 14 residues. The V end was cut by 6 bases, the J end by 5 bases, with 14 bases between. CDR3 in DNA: TGTGCCAGCAGGTCTCGGGGCATAAACAATGAGCAGTTCTTC. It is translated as CASRSRGINNEQFF.

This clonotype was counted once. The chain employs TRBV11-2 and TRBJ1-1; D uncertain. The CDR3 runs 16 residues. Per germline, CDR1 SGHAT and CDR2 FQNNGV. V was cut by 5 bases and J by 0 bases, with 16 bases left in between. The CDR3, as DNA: TGTGCCAGCAGCACACCCTCCCGAGGACTGAACACTGAAGCTTTCTTT. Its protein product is CASSTPSRGLNTEAFF. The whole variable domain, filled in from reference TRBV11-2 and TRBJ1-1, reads EAGVAQSPRYKIIEKRQSVAFWCNPISGHATLYWYQQILGQGPKLLIQFQNNGVVDDSQLPKDRFSAERLKGVDSTLKIQPAKLEDSAVYLCASSTPSRGLNTEAFFGQGTRLTVV.

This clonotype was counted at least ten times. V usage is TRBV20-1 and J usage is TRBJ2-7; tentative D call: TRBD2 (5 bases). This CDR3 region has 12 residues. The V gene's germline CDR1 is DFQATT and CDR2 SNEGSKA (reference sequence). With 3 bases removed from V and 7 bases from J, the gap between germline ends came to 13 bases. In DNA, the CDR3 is TGCAGTGCTAGCGGGGAGACTGATGAGCAGTACTTC. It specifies CSASGETDEQYF.

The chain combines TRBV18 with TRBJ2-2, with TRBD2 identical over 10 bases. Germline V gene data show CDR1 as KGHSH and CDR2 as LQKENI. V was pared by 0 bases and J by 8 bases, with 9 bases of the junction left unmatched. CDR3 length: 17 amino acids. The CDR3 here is CASSPPITSGIVGELFF. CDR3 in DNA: TGTGCCAGCTCACCACCGATCACTAGCGGGATCGTAGGGGAGCTGTTTTTT.

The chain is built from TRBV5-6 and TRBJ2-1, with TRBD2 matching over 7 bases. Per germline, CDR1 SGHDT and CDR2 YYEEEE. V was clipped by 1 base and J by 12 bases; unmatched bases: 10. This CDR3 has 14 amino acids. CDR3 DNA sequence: TGTGCCAGCAGCTTGCGGGTCTCTAGCGGAGGGCAGTTCTTC. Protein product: CASSLRVSSGGQFF. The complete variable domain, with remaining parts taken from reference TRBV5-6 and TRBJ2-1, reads DAGVTQSPTHLIKTRGQQVTLRCSPKSGHDTVSWYQQALGQGPQFIFQYYEEEERQRGNFPDRFSGHQFPNYSSELNVNALLLGDSALYLCASSLRVSSGGQFFGPGTRLTVL.

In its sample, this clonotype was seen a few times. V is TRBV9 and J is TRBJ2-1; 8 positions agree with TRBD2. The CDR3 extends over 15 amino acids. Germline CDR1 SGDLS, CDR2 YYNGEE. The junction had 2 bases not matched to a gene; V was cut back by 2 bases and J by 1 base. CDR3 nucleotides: TGTGCCAGCAGCGTTAGCGGGGCTTCCTACAATGAGCAGTTCTTC. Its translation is CASSVSGASYNEQFF.

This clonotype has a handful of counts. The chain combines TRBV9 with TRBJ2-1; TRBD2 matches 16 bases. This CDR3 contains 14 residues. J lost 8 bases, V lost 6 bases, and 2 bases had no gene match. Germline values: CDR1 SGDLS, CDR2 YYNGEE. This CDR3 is CASTGTSGRDEQFF. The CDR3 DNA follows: TGTGCCAGCACCGGGACTAGCGGGAGGGATGAGCAGTTCTTC.

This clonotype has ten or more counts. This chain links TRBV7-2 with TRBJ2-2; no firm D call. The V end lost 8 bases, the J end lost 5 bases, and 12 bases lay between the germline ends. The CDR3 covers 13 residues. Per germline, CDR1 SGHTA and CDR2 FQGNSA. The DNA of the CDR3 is TGTGCCAGCCGACGTACGAGGACCGGGGAGCTGTTTTTT. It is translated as CASRRTRTGELFF.

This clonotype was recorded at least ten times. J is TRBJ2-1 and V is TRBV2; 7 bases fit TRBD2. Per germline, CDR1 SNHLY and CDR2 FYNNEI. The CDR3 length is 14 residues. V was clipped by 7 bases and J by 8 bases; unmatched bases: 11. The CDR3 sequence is CASMVAGWGHEQFF. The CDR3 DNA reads TGTGCCAGCATGGTAGCGGGCTGGGGACATGAGCAGTTCTTC.

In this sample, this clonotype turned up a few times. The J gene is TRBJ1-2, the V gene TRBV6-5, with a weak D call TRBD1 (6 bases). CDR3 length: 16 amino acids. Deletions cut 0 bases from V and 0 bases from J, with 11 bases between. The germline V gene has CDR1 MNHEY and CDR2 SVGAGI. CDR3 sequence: CASSYSGQIANYGYTF. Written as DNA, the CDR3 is TGTGCCAGCAGTTACTCTGGACAGATCGCTAACTATGGCTACACCTTC.

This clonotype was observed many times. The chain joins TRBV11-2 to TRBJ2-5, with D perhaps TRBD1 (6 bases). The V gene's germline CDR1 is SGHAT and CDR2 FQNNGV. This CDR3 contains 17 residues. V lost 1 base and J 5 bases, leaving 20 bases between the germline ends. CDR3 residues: CASSLGVVGQGWETQYF. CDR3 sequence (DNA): TGTGCCAGCAGCTTAGGGGTGGTGGGCCAGGGGTGGGAGACCCAGTACTTC. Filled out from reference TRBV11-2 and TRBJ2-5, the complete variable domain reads EAGVAQSPRYKIIEKRQSVAFWCNPISGHATLYWYQQILGQGPKLLIQFQNNGVVDDSQLPKDRFSAERLKGVDSTLKIQPAKLEDSAVYLCASSLGVVGQGWETQYFGPGTRLLVL.

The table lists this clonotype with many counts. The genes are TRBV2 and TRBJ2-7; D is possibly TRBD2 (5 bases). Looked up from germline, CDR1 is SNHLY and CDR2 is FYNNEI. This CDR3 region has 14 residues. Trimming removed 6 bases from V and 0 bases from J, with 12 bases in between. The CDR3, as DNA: TGTGCCAGCAGGGGAGCGGTAAGCTCCTACGAGCAGTACTTC. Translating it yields CASRGAVSSYEQYF.

CDR3 residues: CASSTSGSEQYF. The CDR3 DNA follows: TGTGCCAGCAGCACTAGCGGGAGCGAGCAGTACTTC. The rearrangement links TRBV7-2 to TRBJ2-7; the match to TRBD2 covers 11 bases. The CDR3 spans 12 residues. CDR1 SGHTA and CDR2 FQGNSA come from the germline V gene. The ends lost 5 bases at V and 6 bases at J; junction bases unmatched: 0.

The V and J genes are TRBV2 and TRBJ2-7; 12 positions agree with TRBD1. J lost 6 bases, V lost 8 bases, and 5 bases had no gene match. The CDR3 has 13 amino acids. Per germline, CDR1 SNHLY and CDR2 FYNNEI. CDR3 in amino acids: CASGTGGYGEQYF. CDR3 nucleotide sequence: TGTGCCAGCGGGACAGGGGGCTATGGCGAGCAGTACTTC.

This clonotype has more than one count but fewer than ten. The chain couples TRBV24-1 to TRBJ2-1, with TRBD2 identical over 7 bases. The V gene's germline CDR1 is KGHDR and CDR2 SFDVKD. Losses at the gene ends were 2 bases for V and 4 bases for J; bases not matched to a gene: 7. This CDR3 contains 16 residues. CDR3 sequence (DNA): TGTGCCACCAGTGATTCATGGGGGGAGGGTTACAATGAGCAGTTCTTC. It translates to CATSDSWGEGYNEQFF.

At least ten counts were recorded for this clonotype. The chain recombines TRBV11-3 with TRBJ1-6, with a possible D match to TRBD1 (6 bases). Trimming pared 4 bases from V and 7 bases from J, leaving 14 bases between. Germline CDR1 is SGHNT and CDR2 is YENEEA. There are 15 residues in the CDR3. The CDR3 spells CASSSYTGLNSPLHF. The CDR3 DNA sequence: TGTGCCAGCAGCTCCTATACAGGGCTCAATTCACCCCTCCACTTT.

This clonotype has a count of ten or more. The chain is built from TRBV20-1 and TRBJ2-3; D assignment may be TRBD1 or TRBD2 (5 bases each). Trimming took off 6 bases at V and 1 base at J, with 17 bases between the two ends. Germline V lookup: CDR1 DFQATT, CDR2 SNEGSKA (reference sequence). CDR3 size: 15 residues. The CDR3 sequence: CSARSLGRGTDTQYF. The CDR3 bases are TGCAGTGCCCGATCCCTGGGGCGGGGCACAGATACGCAGTATTTT.

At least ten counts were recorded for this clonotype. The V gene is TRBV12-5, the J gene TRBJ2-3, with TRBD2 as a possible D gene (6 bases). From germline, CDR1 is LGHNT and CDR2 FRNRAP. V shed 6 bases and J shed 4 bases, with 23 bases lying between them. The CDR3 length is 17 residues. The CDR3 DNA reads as TGTGCTAGTGGCCATCTATTAGCGGACGCACGCGCAGATACGCAGTATTTT. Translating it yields CASGHLLADARADTQYF.

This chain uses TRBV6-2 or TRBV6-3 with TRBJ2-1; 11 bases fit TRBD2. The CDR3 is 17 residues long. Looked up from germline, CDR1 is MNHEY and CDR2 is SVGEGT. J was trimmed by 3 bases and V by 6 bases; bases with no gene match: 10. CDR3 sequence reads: CASRLVRLAGGYNEQFF. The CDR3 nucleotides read TGTGCCAGCAGACTCGTTCGGCTAGCGGGGGGCTACAATGAGCAGTTCTTC.

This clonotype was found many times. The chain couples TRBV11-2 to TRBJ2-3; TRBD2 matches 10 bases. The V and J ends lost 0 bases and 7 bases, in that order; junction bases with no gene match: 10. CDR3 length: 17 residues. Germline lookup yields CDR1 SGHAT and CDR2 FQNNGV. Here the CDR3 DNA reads TGTGCCAGCAGCTTAGATCCGGTACGACTAGCGGGCTATACGCAGTATTTT. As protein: CASSLDPVRLAGYTQYF.